These 30 T cell receptor beta chains share one sample of origin, sequenced in a study of T cells after yellow fever vaccination. Each CDR3 protein gets one entry after TCRdb re-called the 5' RACE reads with MiXCR. In the table there are about 220,000 distinct CDR3 sequences, less than 7.5% of which are singletons. Sequenced here: CD4+ T cells sorted from PBMCs, sampled on the day of the yellow fever booster vaccination. The receptors derive from a man aged 30 to 39 who received the YFV17D yellow fever vaccine.

This chain connects TRBV29-1 to TRBJ2-7; perhaps TRBD2 as D (6 bases). V was trimmed by 7 bases and J by 4 bases, leaving 26 bases between them. Looked up from germline, CDR1 is SQVTM and CDR2 is ANQGSEA. The CDR3 spans 16 residues. CDR3: CSATAGGTGREYEQYF. CDR3 DNA sequence: TGCAGCGCCACCGCTGGCGGCACCGGGAGAGAGTACGAGCAGTACTTC.

J is TRBJ2-7 and V is TRBV12-3 or TRBV12-4; 8 bases line up with TRBD1. After removal of 3 bases from V and 2 bases from J, the junction contained 6 bases not matched to a gene. CDR3 length: 15 amino acids. This chain's CDR3 is CASSFSDRVPYEQYF. The CDR3 DNA reads as TGTGCCAGCAGTTTTTCGGACAGGGTTCCCTACGAGCAGTACTTC.

This clonotype has at least ten counts. The rearrangement links TRBV5-1 to TRBJ2-7, with 12 positions matching TRBD2. The germline CDR1 and CDR2 sequences are SGHRS and YFSETQ. The length of the CDR3 is 14 residues. The junction had 3 bases not matched to a gene; V was cut back by 3 bases and J by 5 bases. Here the CDR3 reads CASSWTSGKDEQYF. The CDR3 DNA sequence: TGCGCCAGCAGCTGGACTAGCGGGAAGGACGAGCAGTACTTC. Full variable domain (missing parts from reference TRBV5-1 and TRBJ2-7): KAGVTQTPRYLIKTRGQQVTLSCSPISGHRSVSWYQQTPGQGLQFLFEYFSETQRNKGNFPGRFSGRQFSNSRSEMNVSTLELGDSALYLCASSWTSGKDEQYFGPGTRLTVT.

The table lists this clonotype with a few counts. The chain couples TRBV6-2 or TRBV6-3 to TRBJ2-3, with D unclear. Germline lookup yields CDR1 MNHEY and CDR2 SVGEGT. V shed 4 bases and J shed 6 bases, with 14 bases lying between them. There are 14 residues in the CDR3. The CDR3 coding sequence is TGTGCCAGCAGTTCGGACCCGCCGTGGGATACGCAGTATTTT. This gives the protein CASSSDPPWDTQYF.

This clonotype occurred a few times. The genes are TRBV24-1 and TRBJ2-1, with D tentatively TRBD2 (5 bases). CDR1 and CDR2 (germline): KGHDR, SFDVKD. V gave up 5 bases and J gave up 0 bases, with 10 bases separating them. This CDR3 is 15 amino acids long. The CDR3 DNA is TGTGCCACCAGTGGTAGCGATAGCTCCTACAATGAGCAGTTCTTC. This codes for CATSGSDSSYNEQFF.

There are a few counts of this clonotype. This rearrangement joins TRBV11-2 to TRBJ2-5, with TRBD2 matching 10 bases. There are 18 residues in the CDR3. Germline CDR1 reads SGHAT; CDR2 reads FQNNGV. J was trimmed by 5 bases and V by 0 bases; bases with no gene match: 12. The CDR3 nucleotides are TGTGCCAGCAGCTTAGATTCCCTAGCGGGAGAGAATTTGGAGACCCAGTACTTC. Translating gives CASSLDSLAGENLETQYF.

This clonotype was seen just once. Being one base from a much bigger clone, this may be a read error. The V call is TRBV6-5, the J call TRBJ2-1; 7 nucleotides line up with TRBD2. Germline CDR1 and CDR2: MNHEY and SVGAGI. This CDR3 contains 15 residues. J lost 9 bases, V lost 2 bases, and 10 bases had no gene match. The CDR3 loop reads CASSYGEGGPGEQFF. DNA of the CDR3: TGTGCCAGCAGTTACGGAGAGGGAGGGCCTGGTGAGCAGTTCTTC.

The table lists this clonotype with many counts. V is TRBV28 and J is TRBJ2-7, with a tentative D call TRBD1 (7 bases). The CDR3 length is 16 residues. V was shortened by 5 bases and J by 3 bases, with 20 bases between the two germline ends. Germline V gene sequence: CDR1 MDHEN, CDR2 SYDVKM. DNA of the CDR3: TGTGCCAGCAGTCCCCCTCGGAGGGACAGCTACTACGAGCAGTACTTC. Its translation is CASSPPRRDSYYEQYF.

This clonotype was counted between two and nine times. The chain carries TRBV11-3 and TRBJ2-2, with 11 nucleotides matching TRBD2. The CDR3 contains 17 residues. In germline, CDR1 is SGHNT, CDR2 YENEEA. V was pared by 5 bases and J by 5 bases, with 10 bases of the junction left unmatched. CDR3 in amino acids: CASSLRLAGLGTGELFF. The CDR3 DNA follows: TGTGCCAGCAGCCTAAGACTAGCGGGACTGGGGACCGGGGAGCTGTTTTTT.

The genes are TRBV4-3 and TRBJ2-1; the match to TRBD2 covers 12 bases. From germline, CDR1 is LGHNA and CDR2 YSLEER. CDR3 length: 23 amino acids. V was clipped by 0 bases and J by 0 bases; unmatched bases: 18. The CDR3 nucleotides are TGCGCCAGCAGCCAAGAGGCACGCTCGTGGGCTAGCGGGAGGGAAAACTCCTACAATGAGCAGTTCTTC. Residues: CASSQEARSWASGRENSYNEQFF.

This clonotype was counted ten times or more. This rearrangement joins TRBV6-2 or TRBV6-3 to TRBJ1-4, with D hard to call. Germline lookup yields CDR1 MNHEY and CDR2 SVGEGT. The CDR3 spans 14 residues. Trimming stripped 7 bases from V and 0 bases from J, with 9 bases between. The CDR3 protein is CASKEVPTNEKLFF. The CDR3 DNA reads as TGTGCCAGCAAAGAAGTCCCAACTAATGAAAAACTGTTTTTT.

This clonotype turned up a few times. This chain links TRBV6-2 or TRBV6-3 with TRBJ2-1; 11 positions match TRBD2. CDR1 is MNHEY, CDR2 SVGEGT, per germline. The CDR3 contains 15 residues. Trimming removed 2 bases from V and 9 bases from J; junction bases left unmatched: 6. Here the CDR3 reads CASSYRASGRSEQFF. Written as DNA, the CDR3 is TGTGCCAGCAGTTACCGTGCTAGCGGGAGGTCTGAGCAGTTCTTC.

This clonotype occurred many times. The chain has TRBV12-3 or TRBV12-4 and TRBJ2-7; D not certain. CDR3 length equals 12 residues. The V end was cut by 2 bases, the J end by 6 bases, with 8 bases between. The CDR3 region has the DNA TGTGCCAGCAGTTTACCACAAGGCGAGCAGTACTTC. This gives the protein CASSLPQGEQYF.

This clonotype came up a few times. V usage is TRBV14 and J usage is TRBJ2-1; the D call may be TRBD1 or TRBD2 (5 bases each). This CDR3 contains 17 residues. V lost 2 bases and J lost 2, with 16 bases in between. Per the germline V gene, CDR1 is SGHDN and CDR2 is FVKESK. The CDR3 bases are TGTGCCAGCAGCCAACTGATGGGACCGCGTGCCTACAATGAGCAGTTCTTC. This gives the protein CASSQLMGPRAYNEQFF. The variable domain in full, completed from reference TRBV14 and TRBJ2-1, reads EAGVTQFPSHSVIEKGQTVTLRCDPISGHDNLYWYRRVMGKEIKFLLHFVKESKQDESGMPNNRFLAERTGGTYSTLKVQPAELEDSGVYFCASSQLMGPRAYNEQFFGPGTRLTVL.

The chain combines TRBV6-5 with TRBJ1-2, with D maybe TRBD1 (5 bases). The CDR3 sequence is 17 residues long. Germline-derived CDR1 and CDR2 are MNHEY and SVGAGI. V lost 0 bases and J 0 bases, leaving 14 bases between the germline ends. CDR3 DNA sequence: TGTGCCAGCAGTTACTCGCGGGGGGAACTAGCTAACTATGGCTACACCTTC. Translation: CASSYSRGELANYGYTF.

The table lists this clonotype with a few counts. The chain links TRBV20-1 to TRBJ2-5; TRBD1 is a possible D gene (5 bases). V lost 3 bases and J 4 bases, leaving 18 bases between the germline ends. The CDR3 spans 15 residues. The germline V gene has CDR1 DFQATT and CDR2 SNEGSKA (reference sequence). The CDR3 DNA reads TGCAGTGCTAGTCCGGGTGGGGCAGCTCGAGAGACCCAGTACTTC. Translation gives CSASPGGAARETQYF.

The chain employs TRBV6-6 and TRBJ2-3; D call uncertain. The CDR3 is 13 amino acids. Deletions cut 0 bases from V and 6 bases from J, with 7 bases between. Germline V gene data show CDR1 as MNHNY and CDR2 as SVGAGI (reference sequence). Here the CDR3 DNA reads TGTGCCAGCAGTTACTCTGCTGGGGATACGCAGTATTTT. This encodes CASSYSAGDTQYF.

This clonotype has just a few counts. The chain uses TRBV19 and TRBJ2-4; D remains unclear. V gave up 0 bases and J gave up 3 bases, with 3 bases separating them. The germline CDR1 and CDR2 sequences are LNHDA and SQIVND (reference sequence). The CDR3 sequence is 13 residues long. The CDR3 DNA follows: TGTGCCAGTAGTATAGATAGCAAAAACATTCAGTACTTC. It encodes CASSIDSKNIQYF.

This clonotype was observed many times. The V call is TRBV10-3, the J call TRBJ2-1, with D perhaps matching TRBD2 (6 bases). The CDR3 totals 15 residues. V gave up 5 bases and J gave up 0 bases, with 11 bases separating them. Germline CDR1 reads ENHRY; CDR2 reads SYGVKD. CDR3 residues: CAISSDGGSYNEQFF. The CDR3 nucleotides are TGTGCCATCAGTTCGGACGGGGGCTCCTACAATGAGCAGTTCTTC.

This clonotype was counted ten times or more. The J gene is TRBJ2-1, the V gene TRBV28; D gene ambiguous. The CDR3 runs to 14 residues. Trimming left V 7 bases short and J 5 bases short, with 15 bases between. In germline, CDR1 is MDHEN, CDR2 SYDVKM. CDR3: CASMELGRNNEQFF. CDR3 bases: TGTGCCAGCATGGAACTCGGCCGTAACAATGAGCAGTTCTTC. Looking up the rest from reference TRBV28 and TRBJ2-1 gives the full variable domain: DVKVTQSSRYLVKRTGEKVFLECVQDMDHENMFWYRQDPGLGLRLIYFSYDVKMKEKGDIPEGYSVSREKKERFSLILESASTNQTSMYLCASMELGRNNEQFFGPGTRLTVL.

This clonotype was seen a few times. The V and J genes are TRBV5-1 and TRBJ2-3, with TRBD2 identical over 10 bases. V shed 0 bases, J shed 2 bases, and the junction held 9 bases outside the gene matches. CDR3 length equals 18 residues. Germline V gene data show CDR1 as SGHRS and CDR2 as YFSETQ. This chain's CDR3 is CASSLGVQSGRVTDTQYF. In DNA, the CDR3 is TGCGCCAGCAGCTTGGGGGTCCAAAGCGGGAGGGTCACAGATACGCAGTATTTT. Full variable domain (outside the CDR3, taken from reference TRBV5-1 and TRBJ2-3): KAGVTQTPRYLIKTRGQQVTLSCSPISGHRSVSWYQQTPGQGLQFLFEYFSETQRNKGNFPGRFSGRQFSNSRSEMNVSTLELGDSALYLCASSLGVQSGRVTDTQYFGPGTRLTVL.

This clonotype was recorded a few times. V usage is TRBV20-1 and J usage is TRBJ1-5; D might be TRBD1 (5 bases). CDR3 length: 17 residues. Germline CDR1 DFQATT, CDR2 SNEGSKA (reference sequence). Trimming removed 0 bases at V and 2 bases at J, with 17 bases between. This CDR3 reads CSARDGTRGSGNQPQHF. In DNA form, the CDR3 reads TGCAGTGCTAGAGACGGGACGAGAGGAAGTGGCAATCAGCCCCAGCATTTT.

This clonotype was picked up many times. The chain uses TRBV10-3 and TRBJ2-1; 8 bases agree with TRBD2. This CDR3 is built from 15 residues. Germline CDR1 is ENHRY and CDR2 is SYGVKD. V shed 2 bases and J 7 bases; nucleotides not matched to a gene: 7. For the CDR3, the DNA is TGTGCCATCAGTGAGGAAAAGCGGGAGATAAATGAGCAGTTCTTC. Encoded protein: CAISEEKREINEQFF.

This chain connects TRBV7-2 to TRBJ2-5; TRBD2 agrees at 9 bases. The CDR3 length is 15 residues. Germline V CDR1 and CDR2: SGHTA, FQGNSA. The V gene end was trimmed by 5 bases and the J gene end by 7 bases; junction bases not matched to a gene: 11. The CDR3 DNA follows: TGTGCCAGCAGCCCGCCGGGACTAGCACGAGGGACCCAGTACTTC. Translated, it gives CASSPPGLARGTQYF.

This clonotype came up many times. This sequence joins TRBV12-3 or TRBV12-4 and TRBJ2-5; D may be TRBD1 (6 bases). The V and J ends lost 6 bases and 5 bases respectively, with 13 bases between them. The length of the CDR3 is 13 residues. The CDR3 DNA follows: TGTGCCAGCAGCTACAGGGTGTTGGAGACCCAGTACTTC. This gives the protein CASSYRVLETQYF.

The chain carries TRBV12-3 or TRBV12-4 and TRBJ2-7; D gene unclear. Between the trimmed V and J ends, which lost 5 bases and 4 bases, there was a span of 15 bases. CDR3 length: 14 amino acids. The DNA for the CDR3 is TGTGCCAGCAGTACCCCAAACCCCCCGTACGAGCAGTACTTC. Amino acid sequence: CASSTPNPPYEQYF.

This clonotype was observed a handful of times. The chain employs TRBV9 and TRBJ2-1; D ambiguous. Trimming removed 1 base at V and 6 bases at J, with 11 bases between. Germline lookup yields CDR1 SGDLS and CDR2 YYNGEE. The CDR3 covers 14 residues. CDR3 in DNA: TGTGCCAGCAGCGTAAGCCCAGGCACCAATGAGCAGTTCTTC. Translated, it gives CASSVSPGTNEQFF.

In its sample, this clonotype was seen a few times. V and J are TRBV20-1 and TRBJ2-7; 12 nucleotides agree with TRBD2. Germline-derived CDR1 and CDR2 are DFQATT and SNEGSKA (reference sequence). This CDR3 has 12 amino acids. V was pared by 7 bases and J by 4 bases, with 2 bases of the junction left unmatched. The CDR3 protein is CSGLAGVYEQYF. The CDR3 DNA reads TGCAGTGGACTAGCGGGAGTTTACGAGCAGTACTTC.

This clonotype was observed many times. V and J are TRBV7-2 and TRBJ1-2; tentative D call: TRBD1 (6 bases). The germline V gene encodes CDR1 SGHTA and CDR2 FQGNSA. V lost 1 base and J 1 base, leaving 10 bases between the germline ends. This CDR3 has 15 amino acids. CDR3 bases: TGTGCCAGCAGCTTAGAGTGGGGGCATAACTATGGCTACACCTTC. Its protein product is CASSLEWGHNYGYTF.

This clonotype was found many times. The V and J genes are TRBV7-8 and TRBJ2-1, with TRBD2 identical over 7 bases. J lost 6 bases, V lost 4 bases, and 3 bases had no gene match. CDR1 and CDR2 (germline): SGHVS, FQNEAQ. This CDR3 spans 13 amino acids. This chain's CDR3 is CASSSREFNEQFF. For the CDR3, the DNA is TGTGCCAGCAGCTCGCGGGAGTTCAATGAGCAGTTCTTC.